The sequence of this T cell receptor beta chain was determined in a study of human T cells and chemical hapten exposure. For the study at large: 2% DPC applied to a 2 cm by 2 cm arm area sensitized donors. Enrolled patients were predominantly female and had alopecia areata, totalis or universalis. Points from the study as a whole: The study found expanded TCRs formed significantly more large CDR3 similarity clusters than controls.

Germline V gene sequence: CDR1 MNHNS, CDR2 SASEGT. Trimming pared 7 bases from V and 0 bases from J, leaving 13 bases between. The CDR3 is made up of 15 amino acids. Remarks on this clonotype: Antigen: not known.

Time point indicated: patch test 1, 2 weeks after DPC sensitization. As to treatment: therapeutic diphenylcyclopropenone sensitization with weekly scalp DPC. The study used a library that attached unique molecular identifiers to individual cDNA molecules. TCRdb reprocessed the RACE reads via MiXCR and lists one record per CDR3 protein. The table includes 60,000 to 80,000 distinct CDR3 sequences, around a third detected once. This specimen was whole blood, taken in connection with sensitization to the hapten diphenylcyclopropenone (DPC). This chain links TRBV6-1 with TRBJ1-3; D is perhaps TRBD1 (6 bases). The clonotype originates from a middle-aged man with alopecia areata. Some clones in this sample may be carry-over from other donors' samples. For the CDR3, the DNA is TGTGCCAGCACGGGGGCTCCGAGCTCTGGAAACACCATATATTTT. As protein: CASTGAPSSGNTIYF.